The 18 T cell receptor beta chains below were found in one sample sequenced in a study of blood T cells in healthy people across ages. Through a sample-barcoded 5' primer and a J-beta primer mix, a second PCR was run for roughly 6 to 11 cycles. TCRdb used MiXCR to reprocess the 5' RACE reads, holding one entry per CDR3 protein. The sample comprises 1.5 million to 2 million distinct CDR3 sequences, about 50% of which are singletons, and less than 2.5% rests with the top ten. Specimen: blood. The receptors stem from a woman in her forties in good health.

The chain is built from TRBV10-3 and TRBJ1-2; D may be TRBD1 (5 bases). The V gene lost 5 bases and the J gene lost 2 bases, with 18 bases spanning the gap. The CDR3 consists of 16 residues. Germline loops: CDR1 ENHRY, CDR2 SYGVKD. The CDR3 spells CAISRTNADGNYGYTF. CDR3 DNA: TGTGCCATCAGTAGGACAAACGCCGACGGCAACTATGGCTACACCTTC.

CDR3 sequence: CASSYRLAGRNEQFF. The DNA for the CDR3 is TGTGCCAGCAGTTACCGTCTAGCGGGGCGCAATGAGCAGTTCTTC. The J gene is TRBJ2-1, the V gene TRBV6-2 or TRBV6-3; 9 bases align to TRBD2. Germline V CDR1 and CDR2: MNHEY, SVGEGT. This CDR3 spans 15 amino acids. Unmatched junction bases numbered 5, after V lost 2 bases and J lost 6 bases.

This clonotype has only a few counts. CDR3 nucleotides: TGTGCCAGCAGCCCTTACGTGGCGGGGGGGCCGCACGAGCAGTACTTC. Its protein product is CASSPYVAGGPHEQYF. The chain employs TRBV7-2 and TRBJ2-7; 9 positions agree with TRBD2. The V gene end was trimmed by 5 bases and the J gene end by 5 bases; junction bases not matched to a gene: 13. The CDR3 length is 16 residues. Germline V lookup: CDR1 SGHTA, CDR2 FQGNSA.

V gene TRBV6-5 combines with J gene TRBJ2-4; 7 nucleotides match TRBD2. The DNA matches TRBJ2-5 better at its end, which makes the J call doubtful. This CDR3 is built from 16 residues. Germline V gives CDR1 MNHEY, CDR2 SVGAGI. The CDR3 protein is CASRYSHLAGVETQYF. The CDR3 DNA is TGTGCCAGCCGATACTCACATCTGGCGGGGGTGGAGACCCAGTACTTC.

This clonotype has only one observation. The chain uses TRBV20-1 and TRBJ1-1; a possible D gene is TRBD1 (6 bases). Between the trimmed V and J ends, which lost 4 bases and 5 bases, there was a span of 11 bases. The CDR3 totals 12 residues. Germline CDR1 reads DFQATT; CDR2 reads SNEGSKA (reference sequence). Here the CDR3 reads CSAKYRETEAFF. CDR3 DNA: TGCAGTGCTAAGTACAGGGAAACTGAAGCTTTCTTT.

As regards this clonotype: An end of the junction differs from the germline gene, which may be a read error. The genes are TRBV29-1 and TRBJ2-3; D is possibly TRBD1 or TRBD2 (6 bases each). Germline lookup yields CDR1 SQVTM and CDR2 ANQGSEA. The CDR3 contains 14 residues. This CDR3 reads CSVEGGRGTDTQYF. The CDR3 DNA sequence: TGCAGCGTCGAAGGGGGGAGAGGCACAGATACGCAGTATTTT.

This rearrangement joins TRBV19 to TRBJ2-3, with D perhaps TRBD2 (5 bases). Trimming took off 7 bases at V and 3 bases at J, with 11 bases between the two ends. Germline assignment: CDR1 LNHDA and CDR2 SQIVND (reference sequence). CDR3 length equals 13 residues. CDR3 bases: TGTGCCAGTACCAAAAGCGGTACAGATACGCAGTATTTT. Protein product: CASTKSGTDTQYF.

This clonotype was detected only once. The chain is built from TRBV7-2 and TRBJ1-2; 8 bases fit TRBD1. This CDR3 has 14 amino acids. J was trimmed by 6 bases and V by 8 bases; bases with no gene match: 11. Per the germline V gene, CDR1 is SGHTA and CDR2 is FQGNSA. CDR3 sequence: CASPAAPTGDGYTF. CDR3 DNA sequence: TGTGCCAGCCCTGCGGCCCCGACAGGGGATGGCTACACCTTC.

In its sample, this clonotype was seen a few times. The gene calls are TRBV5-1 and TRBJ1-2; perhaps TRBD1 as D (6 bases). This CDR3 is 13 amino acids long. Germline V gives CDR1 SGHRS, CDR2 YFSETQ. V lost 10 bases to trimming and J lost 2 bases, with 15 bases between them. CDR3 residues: CASSGGTNYGYTF. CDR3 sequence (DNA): TGCGCCTCCAGCGGGGGCACCAACTATGGCTACACCTTC.

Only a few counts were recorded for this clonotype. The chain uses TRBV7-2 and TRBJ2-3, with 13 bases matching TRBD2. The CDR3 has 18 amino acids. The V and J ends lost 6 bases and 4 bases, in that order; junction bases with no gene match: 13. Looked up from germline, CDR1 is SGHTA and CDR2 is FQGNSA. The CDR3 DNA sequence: TGTGCCAGCAGAGCTCCGTCGAACGGACTAGCGGGGGCAGATACGCAGTATTTT. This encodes CASRAPSNGLAGADTQYF.

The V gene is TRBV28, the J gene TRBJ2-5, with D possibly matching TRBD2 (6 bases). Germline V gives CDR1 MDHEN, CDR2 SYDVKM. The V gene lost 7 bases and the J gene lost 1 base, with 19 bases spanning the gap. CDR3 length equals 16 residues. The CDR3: CASNTALPGGQETQYF. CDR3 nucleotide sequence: TGTGCCAGCAACACCGCGCTACCCGGGGGCCAAGAGACCCAGTACTTC. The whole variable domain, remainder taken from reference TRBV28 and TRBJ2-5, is DVKVTQSSRYLVKRTGEKVFLECVQDMDHENMFWYRQDPGLGLRLIYFSYDVKMKEKGDIPEGYSVSREKKERFSLILESASTNQTSMYLCASNTALPGGQETQYFGPGTRLLVL.

In DNA form, the CDR3 reads TGTGCCAGTGCCCCGGGACAGGGGGTCGGTAACTATGGCTACACCTTC. This encodes CASAPGQGVGNYGYTF. The chain recombines TRBV12-3 or TRBV12-4 with TRBJ1-2, with 11 bases matching TRBD1. The CDR3 totals 16 residues. J was trimmed by 1 base and V by 9 bases; bases with no gene match: 10.

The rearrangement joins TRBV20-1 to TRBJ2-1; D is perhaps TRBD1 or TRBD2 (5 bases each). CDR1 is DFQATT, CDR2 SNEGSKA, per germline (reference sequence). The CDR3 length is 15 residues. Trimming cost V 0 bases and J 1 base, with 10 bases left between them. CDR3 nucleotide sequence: TGCAGTGCTAGAGATAGAGGGGTTTCCTACAATGAGCAGTTCTTC. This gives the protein CSARDRGVSYNEQFF.

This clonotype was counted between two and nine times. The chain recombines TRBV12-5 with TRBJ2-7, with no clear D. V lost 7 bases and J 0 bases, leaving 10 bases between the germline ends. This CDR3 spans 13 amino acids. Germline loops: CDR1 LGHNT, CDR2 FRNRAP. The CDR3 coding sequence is TGTGCTAGTGCTCCGGGTAGCTCCTACGAGCAGTACTTC. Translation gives CASAPGSSYEQYF.

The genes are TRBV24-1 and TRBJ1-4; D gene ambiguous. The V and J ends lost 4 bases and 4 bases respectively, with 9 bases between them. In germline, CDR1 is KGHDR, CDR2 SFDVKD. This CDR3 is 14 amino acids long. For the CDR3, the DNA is TGTGCCACCAGTGAGAACAGCAGTAATGAAAAACTGTTTTTT. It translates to CATSENSSNEKLFF.

CDR3 DNA sequence: TGTGCCAGCAGCCCGCGGGAGGGAGGGTTCTACGAGCAGTACTTC. It specifies CASSPREGGFYEQYF. The rearrangement links TRBV13 to TRBJ2-7; 9 positions agree with TRBD2. The CDR3 covers 15 residues. J gave up 3 bases and V 5 bases, and 8 bases lay outside the gene matches. Germline V gene sequence: CDR1 PRHDT, CDR2 FYEKMQ (reference sequence).

CDR3 bases: TGCGCCAGCAGCTCCCTAGCGGGGAACACCTACGAGCAGTACTTC. Translated: CASSSLAGNTYEQYF. The genes are TRBV5-1 and TRBJ2-7; 9 positions agree with TRBD2. V lost 3 bases and J lost 2; bases outside the gene matches: 6. The germline gives CDR1 SGHRS, CDR2 YFSETQ. The CDR3 spans 15 residues.

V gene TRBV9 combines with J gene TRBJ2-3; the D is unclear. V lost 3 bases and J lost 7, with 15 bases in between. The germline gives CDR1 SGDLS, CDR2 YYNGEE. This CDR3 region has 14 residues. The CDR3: CASSAGKQTYTQYF. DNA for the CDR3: TGTGCCAGCAGCGCCGGAAAACAGACTTATACGCAGTATTTT.